Below, one T cell receptor (beta chain) is given with its context. These data come from a study of blood T cell repertoires in COVID-19. Overall study context: Donors in the United States, Italy and Spain gave samples during acute or convalescent COVID-19.

As processed by the authors: Using reference gene primer amplification, nucleated cell counts were estimated. Data came from immunoSEQ multiplex PCR; TCRdb stores just in-frame clones and leaves some out. That table gives V, J and clone size, and the DNA gave D and trimming. The sample lists 130,000 to 150,000 clones, approximately 88% occurring once. This CDR3 has 18 amino acids. The V segment lost 2 bases and the J segment 9 bases; nucleotides outside the gene matches: 17. Germline V lookup: CDR1 LNHDA, CDR2 SQIVND (reference sequence). J is TRBJ2-1 and V is TRBV19; TRBD2 agrees at 9 bases. The TCR was taken from a woman aged 25 to 45 with acute COVID-19. The sample was PBMCs or T cells enriched from blood (not recorded which). CDR3 protein: CASSIRYLRKLAGGEQFF. The CDR3 DNA is TGTGCCAGTAGTATAAGATATTTGCGAAAACTAGCGGGTGGTGAGCAGTTCTTC.